This record looks at one T cell receptor (beta chain) sequence and its context. Its antigen remains unidentified. The entry originates in a study of neurological immune-mediated disorders. TCRdb used MiXCR to reprocess the 5' RACE reads, holding one entry per CDR3 protein. The table lists roughly 70,000 distinct CDR3 sequences, 3.5% to 5% of them singletons. V was shortened by 4 bases and J by 7 bases, with 6 bases between the two germline ends. The CDR3 length is 12 residues. The germline CDR1 and CDR2 sequences are SGHRS and YFSETQ. Study-wide findings and caveats: A possible signature appeared as one related-CDR3 cluster, in which phylogenetic grouping placed the repertoires of 18 of 34 multiple sclerosis patients.

V gene TRBV5-1 combines with J gene TRBJ1-6; unclear D gene. The sequence came from a man aged 25-40 years with multiple sclerosis. Sequencing was performed on PBMCs. The CDR3 loop is CASSQTNSPLHF. The CDR3 region has the DNA TGCGCCAGCAGCCAAACGAATTCACCCCTCCACTTT.